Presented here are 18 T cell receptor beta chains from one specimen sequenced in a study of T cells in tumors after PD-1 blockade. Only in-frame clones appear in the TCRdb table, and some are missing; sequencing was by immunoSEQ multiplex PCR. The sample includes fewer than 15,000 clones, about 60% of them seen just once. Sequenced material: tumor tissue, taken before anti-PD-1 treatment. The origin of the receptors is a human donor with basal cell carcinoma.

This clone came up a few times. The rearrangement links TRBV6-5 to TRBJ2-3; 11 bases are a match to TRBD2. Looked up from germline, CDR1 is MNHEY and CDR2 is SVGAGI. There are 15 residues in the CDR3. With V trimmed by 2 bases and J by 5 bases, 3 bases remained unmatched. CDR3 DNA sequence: TGTGCCAGCAGTTACGGGCTAGCGGGAGGAGATACGCAGTATTTT. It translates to CASSYGLAGGDTQYF.

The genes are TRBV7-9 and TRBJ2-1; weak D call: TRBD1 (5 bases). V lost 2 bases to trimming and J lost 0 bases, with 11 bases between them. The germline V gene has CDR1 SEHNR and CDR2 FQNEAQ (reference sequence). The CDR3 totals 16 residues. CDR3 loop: CASSLTGRSSYNEQFF. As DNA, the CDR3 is TGTGCCAGCAGCTTAACAGGACGGAGCTCCTACAATGAGCAGTTCTTC.

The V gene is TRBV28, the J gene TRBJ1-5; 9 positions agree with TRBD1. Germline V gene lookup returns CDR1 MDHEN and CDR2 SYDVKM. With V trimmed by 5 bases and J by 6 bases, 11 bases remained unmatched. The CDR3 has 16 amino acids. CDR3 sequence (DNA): TGTGCCAGCAGTCGCCGACAGGGGGTTTTGAGTCAGCCCCAGCATTTT. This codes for CASSRRQGVLSQPQHF.

The CDR3 protein is CASSPRETQYF. In DNA, the CDR3 is TGTGCCAGCAGCCCAAGGGAGACCCAGTACTTC. V gene TRBV7-8 combines with J gene TRBJ2-5; the D is unclear. Germline V gene lookup returns CDR1 SGHVS and CDR2 FQNEAQ. The germline V and J ends were trimmed by 5 bases and 5 bases, with 6 bases remaining between them. CDR3 size: 11 residues.

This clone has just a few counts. The CDR3 coding sequence is TGCGCCAGCAGTCATCGGGGCAGGGGAGCCTCCTACGAGCAGTACTTC. This sequence encodes CASSHRGRGASYEQYF. The V call is TRBV23-1, the J call TRBJ2-7; possibly TRBD1 for D (6 bases). TRBV23-1 falls under the ORF class, with uncertain function. With 3 bases removed from V and 0 bases from J, the gap between germline ends came to 15 bases. The CDR3 consists of 16 residues.

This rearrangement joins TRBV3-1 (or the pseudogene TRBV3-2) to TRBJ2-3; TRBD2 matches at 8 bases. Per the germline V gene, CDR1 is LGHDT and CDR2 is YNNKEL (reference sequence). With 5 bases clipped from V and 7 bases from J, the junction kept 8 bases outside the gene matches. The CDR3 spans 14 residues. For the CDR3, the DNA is TGTGCCAGCAGCATCCGCCGGGAGGGACATACGCAGTATTTT. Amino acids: CASSIRREGHTQYF.

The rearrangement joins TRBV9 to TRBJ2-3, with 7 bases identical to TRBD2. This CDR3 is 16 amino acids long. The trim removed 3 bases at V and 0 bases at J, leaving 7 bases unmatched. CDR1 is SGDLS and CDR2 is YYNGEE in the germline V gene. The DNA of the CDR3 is TGTGCCAGCAGCGCGTACAAAGCGGGGAGCACAGATACGCAGTATTTT. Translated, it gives CASSAYKAGSTDTQYF.

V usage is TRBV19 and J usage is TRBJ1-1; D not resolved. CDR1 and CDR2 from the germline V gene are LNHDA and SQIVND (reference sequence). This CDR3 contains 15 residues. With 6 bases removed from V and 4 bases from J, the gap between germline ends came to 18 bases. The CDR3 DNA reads TGTGCCAGTAGGGTATCAGCGGGGTCGGTCACTGAAGCTTTCTTT. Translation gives CASRVSAGSVTEAFF.

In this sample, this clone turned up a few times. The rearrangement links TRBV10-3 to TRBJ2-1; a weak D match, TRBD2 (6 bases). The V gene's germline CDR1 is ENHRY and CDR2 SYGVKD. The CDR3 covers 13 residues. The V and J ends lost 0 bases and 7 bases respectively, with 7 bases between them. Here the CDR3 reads CAISESGGNEQFF. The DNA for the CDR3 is TGTGCCATCAGTGAGTCGGGGGGAAATGAGCAGTTCTTC.

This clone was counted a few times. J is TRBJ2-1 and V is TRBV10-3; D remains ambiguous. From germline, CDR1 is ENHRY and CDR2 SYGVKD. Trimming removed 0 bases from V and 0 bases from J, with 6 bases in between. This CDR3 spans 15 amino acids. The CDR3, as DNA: TGTGCCATCAGTGAGTCTCCCAACTCCTACAATGAGCAGTTCTTC. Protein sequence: CAISESPNSYNEQFF.

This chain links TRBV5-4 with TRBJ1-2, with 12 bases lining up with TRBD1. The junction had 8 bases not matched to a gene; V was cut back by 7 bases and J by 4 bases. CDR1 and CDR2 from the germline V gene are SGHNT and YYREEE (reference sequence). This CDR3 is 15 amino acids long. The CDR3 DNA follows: TGTGCCAGCCGGGACAGGGGGCGATCGGGCTATGGCTACACCTTC. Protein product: CASRDRGRSGYGYTF. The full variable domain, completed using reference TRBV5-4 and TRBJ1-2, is ETGVTQSPTHLIKTRGQQVTLRCSSQSGHNTVSWYQQALGQGPQFIFQYYREEENGRGNFPPRFSGLQFPNYSSELNVNALELDDSALYLCASRDRGRSGYGYTFGSGTRLTVV.

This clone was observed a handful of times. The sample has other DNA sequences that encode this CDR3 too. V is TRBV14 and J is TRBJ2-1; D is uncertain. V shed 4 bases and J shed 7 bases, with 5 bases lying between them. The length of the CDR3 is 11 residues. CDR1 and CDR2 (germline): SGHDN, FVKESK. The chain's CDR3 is CASSLLNEQFF. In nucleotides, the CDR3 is TGTGCCAGCAGCCTATTAAATGAGCAGTTCTTC.

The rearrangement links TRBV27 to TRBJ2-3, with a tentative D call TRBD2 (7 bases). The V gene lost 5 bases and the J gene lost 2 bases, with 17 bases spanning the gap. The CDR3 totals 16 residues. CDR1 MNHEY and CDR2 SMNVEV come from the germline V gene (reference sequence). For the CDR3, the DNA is TGTGCCAGCAGTCTAAGGGGGGGGAGACCCACAGATACGCAGTATTTT. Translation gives CASSLRGGRPTDTQYF.

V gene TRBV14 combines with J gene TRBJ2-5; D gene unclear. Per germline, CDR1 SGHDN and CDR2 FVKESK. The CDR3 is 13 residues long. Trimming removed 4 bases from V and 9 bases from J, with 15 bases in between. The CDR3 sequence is CASSRTAGDAQYF. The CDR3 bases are TGTGCCAGCAGCCGGACCGCAGGAGATGCCCAGTACTTC.

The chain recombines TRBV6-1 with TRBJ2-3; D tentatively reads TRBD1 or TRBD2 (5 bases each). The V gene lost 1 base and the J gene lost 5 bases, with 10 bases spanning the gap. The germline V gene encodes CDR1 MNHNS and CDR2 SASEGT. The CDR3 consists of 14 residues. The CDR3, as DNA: TGTGCCAGCAGTGAAGAGAGGGGAAGAGATACGCAGTATTTT. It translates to CASSEERGRDTQYF.

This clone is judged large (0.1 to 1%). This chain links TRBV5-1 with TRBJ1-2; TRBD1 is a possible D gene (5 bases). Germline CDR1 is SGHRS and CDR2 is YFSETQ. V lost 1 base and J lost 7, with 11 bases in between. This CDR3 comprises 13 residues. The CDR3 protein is CASSLSGKGGYTF. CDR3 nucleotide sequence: TGCGCCAGCAGCTTGTCAGGGAAGGGTGGCTACACCTTC.

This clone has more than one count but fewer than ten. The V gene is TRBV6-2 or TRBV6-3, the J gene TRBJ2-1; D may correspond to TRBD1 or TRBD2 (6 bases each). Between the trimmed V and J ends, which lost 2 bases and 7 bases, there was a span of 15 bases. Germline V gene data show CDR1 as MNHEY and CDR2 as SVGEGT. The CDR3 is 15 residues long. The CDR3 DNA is TGTGCCAGCAGTTACGAACGGGGGCGGTCAAATGAGCAGTTCTTC. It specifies CASSYERGRSNEQFF.

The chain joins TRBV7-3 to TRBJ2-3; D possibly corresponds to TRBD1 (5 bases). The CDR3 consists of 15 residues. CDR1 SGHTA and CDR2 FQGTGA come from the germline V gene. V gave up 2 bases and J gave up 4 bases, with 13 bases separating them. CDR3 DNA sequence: TGTGCCAGCAGCTTATATGCAGGGAATTCAGATACGCAGTATTTT. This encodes CASSLYAGNSDTQYF.